These 10 T cell receptor beta chains share one sample of origin, sequenced in a study of early T cells in non-severe SARS-CoV-2 infection. TCRdb re-analysed the 5' RACE reads in MiXCR, keeping a single row per CDR3 protein. Seen here are about 77,000 distinct CDR3 sequences, about a sixth observed once, and the top ten hold approximately 2.9%. Sequences were obtained from whole blood. The receptors shown here come from an adult who was a healthcare worker with PCR-confirmed SARS-CoV-2 infection or an uninfected control (not recorded which).

A remark on this clonotype: The junction differs from germline at one of its ends, possibly a read error. The chain's CDR3 is CSVGTGFEKVFF. In DNA form, the CDR3 reads TGCAGCGTTGGGACAGGGTTTGAAAAAGTGTTTTTT. The V gene is TRBV29-1, the J gene TRBJ1-4; TRBD1 matches 8 bases. The CDR3 runs to 12 residues. Germline CDR1 and CDR2: SQVTM and ANQGSEA.

This clonotype was seen only a few times. The chain is built from TRBV4-1 and TRBJ1-5; possible D gene TRBD1, 5 bases. CDR1 is MGHRA and CDR2 is YSYEKL in the germline V gene. CDR3 size: 16 residues. The V end was cut by 4 bases, the J end by 5 bases, with 18 bases between. The CDR3 coding sequence is TGCGCCAGCAGCCTAACATCCGGGGGGGGTTATCAGCCCCAGCATTTT. Translation gives CASSLTSGGGYQPQHF.

The chain recombines TRBV5-1 with TRBJ2-3, with 7 positions matching TRBD2. J lost 3 bases, V lost 4 bases, and 11 bases had no gene match. This CDR3 contains 16 residues. Germline V gene sequence: CDR1 SGHRS, CDR2 YFSETQ. The CDR3 reads CASSPPKGGGTDTQYF. The CDR3 bases are TGCGCCAGCAGCCCGCCGAAGGGCGGGGGAACAGATACGCAGTATTTT.

This clonotype turned up a few times. The rearrangement links TRBV20-1 to TRBJ1-5, with 7 bases lining up with TRBD1. The germline V gene has CDR1 DFQATT and CDR2 SNEGSKA (reference sequence). V lost 7 bases to trimming and J lost 0 bases; unmatched junction nucleotides: 12. This CDR3 spans 16 amino acids. The chain's CDR3 is CSVLGQGVSSNQPQHF. The CDR3, as DNA: TGCAGTGTTCTTGGGCAGGGGGTTAGTAGCAATCAGCCCCAGCATTTT.

The chain carries TRBV27 and TRBJ1-5; D is unresolved. Germline V gives CDR1 MNHEY, CDR2 SMNVEV (reference sequence). This CDR3 is built from 13 residues. V was trimmed by 5 bases and J by 0 bases, leaving 5 bases between them. The CDR3 DNA reads as TGTGCCAGCAGTGGGTATAGCAATCAGCCCCAGCATTTT. This gives the protein CASSGYSNQPQHF.

In this sample, this clonotype turned up a few times. The chain employs TRBV10-1 and TRBJ2-7; the match to TRBD1 covers 7 bases. The V gene end was trimmed by 6 bases and the J gene end by 2 bases; junction bases not matched to a gene: 7. Looked up from germline, CDR1 is WNHNN and CDR2 is SYGVQD (reference sequence). The CDR3 has 14 residues. The CDR3 DNA reads as TGCGCCAGCAGCGCGGACAGGTATCCCTACGAGCAGTACTTC. It translates to CASSADRYPYEQYF.

The rearrangement joins TRBV7-2 to TRBJ2-7, with TRBD1 as a possible D gene (6 bases). Deletions cut 3 bases from V and 5 bases from J, with 17 bases between. Germline V gene lookup returns CDR1 SGHTA and CDR2 FQGNSA. There are 15 residues in the CDR3. The CDR3 spells CASSFPRGRPNEQYF. The CDR3 DNA follows: TGTGCCAGCAGCTTCCCCAGGGGCAGGCCCAACGAGCAGTACTTC. Variable domain in full (rest from reference TRBV7-2 and TRBJ2-7): GAGVSQSPSNKVTEKGKDVELRCDPISGHTALYWYRQSLGQGLEFLIYFQGNSAPDKSGLPSDRFSAERTGGSVSTLTIQRTQQEDSAVYLCASSFPRGRPNEQYFGPGTRLTVT.

The CDR3 DNA is TGCAGCGTTGCCGGACTAGACTCCTATCCCAGCTACGAGCAGTACTTC. It yields the protein CSVAGLDSYPSYEQYF. This chain connects TRBV29-1 to TRBJ2-7; 7 bases match TRBD2. With 4 bases clipped from V and 3 bases from J, the junction kept 15 bases outside the gene matches. CDR1 and CDR2 (germline): SQVTM, ANQGSEA. This CDR3 has 16 amino acids.

The chain combines TRBV28 with TRBJ2-3; TRBD2 aligns across 9 bases. The CDR3 sequence is 16 residues long. Germline loops: CDR1 MDHEN, CDR2 SYDVKM. The junction had 9 bases not matched to a gene; V was cut back by 2 bases and J by 6 bases. For the CDR3, the DNA is TGTGCCAGCAGTTTAGCGGCTAGCGGGGATGGTGATACGCAGTATTTT. It encodes CASSLAASGDGDTQYF.

This clonotype was observed a handful of times. This sequence joins TRBV20-1 and TRBJ2-7; D is possibly TRBD2 (7 bases). Germline V gene data show CDR1 as DFQATT and CDR2 as SNEGSKA (reference sequence). Trimming took 0 bases from V and 6 from J, leaving 15 bases between them. The CDR3 runs 14 residues. The CDR3 sequence is CSAREAGARSEQYF. The DNA of the CDR3 is TGCAGTGCTAGAGAGGCGGGGGCCCGGAGCGAGCAGTACTTC.